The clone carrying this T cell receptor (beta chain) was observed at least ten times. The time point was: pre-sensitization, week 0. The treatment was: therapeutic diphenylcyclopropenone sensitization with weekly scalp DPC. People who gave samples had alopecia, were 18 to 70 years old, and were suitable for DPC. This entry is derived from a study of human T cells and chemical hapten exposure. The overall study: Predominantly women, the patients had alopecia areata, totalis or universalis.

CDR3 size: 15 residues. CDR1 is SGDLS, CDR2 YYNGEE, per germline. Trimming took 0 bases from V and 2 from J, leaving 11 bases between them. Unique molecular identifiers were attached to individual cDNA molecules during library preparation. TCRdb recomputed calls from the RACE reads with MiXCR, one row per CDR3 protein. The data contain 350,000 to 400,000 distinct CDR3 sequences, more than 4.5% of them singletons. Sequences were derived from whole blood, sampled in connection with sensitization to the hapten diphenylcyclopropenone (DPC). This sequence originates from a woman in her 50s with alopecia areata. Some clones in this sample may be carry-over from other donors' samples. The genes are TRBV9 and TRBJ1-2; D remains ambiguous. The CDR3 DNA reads TGTGCCAGCAGCGTAGCCGAAGGCCGAAACTATGGCTACACCTTC. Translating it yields CASSVAEGRNYGYTF. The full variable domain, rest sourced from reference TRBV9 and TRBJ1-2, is DSGVTQTPKHLITATGQRVTLRCSPRSGDLSVYWYQQSLDQGLQFLIQYYNGEERAKGNILERFSAQQFPDLHSELNLSSLELGDSALYFCASSVAEGRNYGYTFGSGTRLTVV.